This TCR beta chain was sequenced during a study of cytomegalovirus exposure and HLA in healthy donors. Whole-study results and caveats: Researchers counted around 160 TCR beta chains as cytomegalovirus-associated. A later analysis reportedly found that, within productive TCRs, an Asian-associated ancestry cluster had fewer N-insertions than the mean observed across the roughly 690 donors.

The PCR used 60 Vbeta and 13 Jbeta primers. The table came from immunoSEQ multiplex PCR; TCRdb's copy has only in-frame clones and leaves some out. The table records around 130,000 clones, approximately 89% of them present only once. This CDR3 has 13 amino acids. CDR1 is KGHSH, CDR2 LQKENI, per germline. V trimming: 3 bases; J trimming: 9 bases; junction bases outside the gene matches: 6. With respect to this clone: Its antigen is undetermined.

Samples came from healthy bone marrow donors. Source material: PBMCs. The rearrangement links TRBV18 to TRBJ2-7; 9 bases align to TRBD1. The source of this sequence is a woman aged 25-40 years in good health and CMV-seropositive. CDR3 sequence: CASSPDRTGVQYF. The CDR3 nucleotides read TGTGCCAGCTCACCGGACCGGACAGGGGTGCAGTACTTC.